Below are 6 T cell receptor beta chains sequenced from a single sample in a study of blood T cells in healthy people across ages. Together with a sample-barcoded 5' primer, a J-beta primer mix was included in a second PCR lasting roughly 7 to 11 cycles. One entry per CDR3 protein, called by TCRdb with MiXCR from the 5' RACE reads. The sample contains about 1.8 million distinct CDR3 sequences, about 49% of which appear only once. Sequencing was performed on blood. These receptors all come from a woman between 40 and 55 years old in good health.

This rearrangement joins TRBV2 to TRBJ2-5; D unclear. This CDR3 region has 12 residues. CDR1 and CDR2 from the germline V gene are SNHLY and FYNNEI. Trimming stripped 4 bases from V and 3 bases from J, with 6 bases between. CDR3 in amino acids: CASSGMKETQYF. The CDR3 region has the DNA TGTGCCAGCAGTGGAATGAAAGAGACCCAGTACTTC.

This chain uses TRBV27 with TRBJ2-4, with 7 bases lining up with TRBD1. Germline V gives CDR1 MNHEY, CDR2 SMNVEV (reference sequence). The CDR3 runs 17 residues. The V and J ends lost 5 bases and 0 bases, in that order; junction bases with no gene match: 10. The DNA for the CDR3 is TGTGCCAGCAGTGCCTACTCAGGGGGTACAGCCAAAAACATTCAGTACTTC. Translation: CASSAYSGGTAKNIQYF.

The V call is TRBV20-1, the J call TRBJ2-7, with 12 nucleotides matching TRBD2. Looked up from germline, CDR1 is DFQATT and CDR2 is SNEGSKA (reference sequence). V shed 3 bases and J 10 bases; nucleotides not matched to a gene: 16. This CDR3 contains 16 residues. The CDR3 here is CSASLLAGGTQEAQYF. CDR3 nucleotides: TGCAGTGCTAGTTTACTAGCGGGGGGAACCCAAGAGGCCCAGTACTTC.

The V call is TRBV6-2 or TRBV6-3, the J call TRBJ1-2, with TRBD1 matching over 7 bases. The germline CDR1 and CDR2 sequences are MNHEY and SVGEGT. The V and J ends lost 6 bases and 8 bases, in that order; junction bases with no gene match: 12. CDR3 size: 14 residues. For the CDR3, the DNA is TGTGCCAGCAGGACCGGGACAGAAGAAGGCGGCTACACCTTC. This sequence encodes CASRTGTEEGGYTF.

The J gene is TRBJ1-4, the V gene TRBV25-1; weak D call: TRBD1 (5 bases). V gave up 2 bases and J gave up 11 bases, with 9 bases separating them. CDR1 is MGHDK and CDR2 is SYGVNS in the germline V gene. The CDR3 has 12 amino acids. The CDR3, as DNA: TGTGCCAGCAGTGAAGAGGGGACGAAACTGTTTTTT. Amino acids: CASSEEGTKLFF. Combining the CDR3 with reference TRBV25-1 and TRBJ1-4 gives the whole variable domain EADIYQTPRYLVIGTGKKITLECSQTMGHDKMYWYQQDPGMELHLIHYSYGVNSTEKGDLSSESTVSRIRTEHFPLTLESARPSHTSQYLCASSEEGTKLFFGSGTQLSVL.

The rearrangement links TRBV20-1 to TRBJ2-1, with TRBD2 matching over 8 bases. Losses at the gene ends were 2 bases for V and 5 bases for J; bases not matched to a gene: 5. CDR1 and CDR2 from the germline V gene are DFQATT and SNEGSKA (reference sequence). This CDR3 spans 14 amino acids. DNA of the CDR3: TGCAGTGCTAGACGGGCGGGGGGTAACAATGAGCAGTTCTTC. Protein sequence: CSARRAGGNNEQFF.